This TCR beta chain was profiled in a study of identifying expanded T cells in peripheral blood. Germline V gene data show CDR1 as GTSNPN and CDR2 as SVGIG (reference sequence). There are 16 residues in the CDR3. V was trimmed by 3 bases and J by 6 bases, leaving 20 bases between them. Assay: immunoSEQ multiplex PCR; the TCRdb copy retains only in-frame clones and omits some. The data hold around 100,000 clones, with approximately 88% observed a single time. No infections or other immune events were documented during collection. On this clone: Its antigen is not identified.

Findings and caveats of the study: Two-week clone count variance significantly increased as total template count grew. Technical replicates showed roughly 1.2 changed clones; around two weeks roughly 15; four weeks 19.

The clonotype was recovered from a person aged 18 to 75 in good health. Material: blood. V is TRBV30 and J is TRBJ1-4; D possibly corresponds to TRBD1 (5 bases). The CDR3 bases are TGTGCCTGGAGCTCATCTCGTTCCCAGGGTTATGAAAAACTGTTTTTT. Amino acid sequence: CAWSSSRSQGYEKLFF.